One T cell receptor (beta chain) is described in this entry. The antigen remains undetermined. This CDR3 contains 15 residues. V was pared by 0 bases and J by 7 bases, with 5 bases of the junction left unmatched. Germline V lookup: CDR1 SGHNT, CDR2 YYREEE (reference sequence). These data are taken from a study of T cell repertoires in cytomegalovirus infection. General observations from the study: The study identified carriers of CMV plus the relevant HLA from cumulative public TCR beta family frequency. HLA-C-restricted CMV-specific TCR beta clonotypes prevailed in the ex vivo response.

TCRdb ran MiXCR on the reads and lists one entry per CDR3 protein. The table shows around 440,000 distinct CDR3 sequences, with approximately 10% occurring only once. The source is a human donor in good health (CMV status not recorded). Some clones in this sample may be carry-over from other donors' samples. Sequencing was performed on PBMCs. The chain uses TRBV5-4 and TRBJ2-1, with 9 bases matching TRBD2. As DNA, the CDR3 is TGTGCCAGCAGCTTGGGAGGCGGGGGGGCTAATGAGCAGTTCTTC. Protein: CASSLGGGGANEQFF.